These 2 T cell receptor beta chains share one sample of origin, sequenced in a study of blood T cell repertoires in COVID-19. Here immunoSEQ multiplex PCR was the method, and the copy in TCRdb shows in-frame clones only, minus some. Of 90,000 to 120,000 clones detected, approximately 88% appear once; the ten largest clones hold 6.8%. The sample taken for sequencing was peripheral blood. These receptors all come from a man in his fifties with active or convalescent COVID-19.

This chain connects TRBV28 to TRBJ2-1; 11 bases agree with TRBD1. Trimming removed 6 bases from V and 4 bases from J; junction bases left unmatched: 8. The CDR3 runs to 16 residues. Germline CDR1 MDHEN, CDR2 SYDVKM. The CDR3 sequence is CASRSTGTGGYNEQFF. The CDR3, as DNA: TGTGCCAGCAGGTCTACCGGGACAGGGGGATACAATGAGCAGTTCTTC.

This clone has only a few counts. CDR3 region: CASSQPRGRGSGEQFF. Here the CDR3 DNA reads TGCGCCAGCAGCCAACCAAGGGGGAGAGGATCGGGGGAGCAGTTCTTC. The chain is built from TRBV4-3 and TRBJ2-1, with a possible D match to TRBD1 (6 bases). The CDR3 is made up of 16 amino acids. Germline V lookup: CDR1 LGHNA, CDR2 YSLEER. V dropped 2 bases and J dropped 10 bases, with 21 bases sitting between them.